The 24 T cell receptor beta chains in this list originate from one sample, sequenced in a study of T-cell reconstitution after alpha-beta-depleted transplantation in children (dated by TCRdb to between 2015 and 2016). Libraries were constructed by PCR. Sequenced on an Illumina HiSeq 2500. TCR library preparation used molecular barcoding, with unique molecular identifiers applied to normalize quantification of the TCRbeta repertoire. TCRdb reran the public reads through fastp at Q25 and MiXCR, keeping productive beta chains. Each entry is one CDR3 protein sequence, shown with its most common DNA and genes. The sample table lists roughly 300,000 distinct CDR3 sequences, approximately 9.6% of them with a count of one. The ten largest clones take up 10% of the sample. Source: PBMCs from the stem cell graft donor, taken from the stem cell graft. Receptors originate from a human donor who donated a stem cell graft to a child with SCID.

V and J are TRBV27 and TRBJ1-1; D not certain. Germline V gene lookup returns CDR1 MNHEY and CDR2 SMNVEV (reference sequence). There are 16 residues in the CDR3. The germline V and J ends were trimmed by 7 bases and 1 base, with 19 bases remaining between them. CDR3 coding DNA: TGTGCCAGCATACCTCGCTCGGGGTTTCAGAACACTGAAGCTTTCTTT. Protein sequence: CASIPRSGFQNTEAFF.

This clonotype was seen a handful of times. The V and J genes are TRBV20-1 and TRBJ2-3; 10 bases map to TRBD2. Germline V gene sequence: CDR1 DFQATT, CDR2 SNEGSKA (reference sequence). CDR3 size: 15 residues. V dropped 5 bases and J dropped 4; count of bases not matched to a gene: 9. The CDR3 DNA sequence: TGCAGTGCTTTAATAGCGGGGGGCCGTGCAGATACGCAGTATTTT. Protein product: CSALIAGGRADTQYF.

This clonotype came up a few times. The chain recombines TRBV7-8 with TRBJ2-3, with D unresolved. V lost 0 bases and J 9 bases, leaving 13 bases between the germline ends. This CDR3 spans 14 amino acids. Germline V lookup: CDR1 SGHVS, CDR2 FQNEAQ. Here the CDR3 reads CASSLAPQKTTQYF. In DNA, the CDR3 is TGTGCCAGCAGCTTAGCACCACAAAAGACCACGCAGTATTTT.

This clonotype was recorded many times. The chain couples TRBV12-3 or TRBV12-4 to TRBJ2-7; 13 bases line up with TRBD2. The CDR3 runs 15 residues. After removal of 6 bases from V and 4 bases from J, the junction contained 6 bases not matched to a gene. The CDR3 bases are TGTGCCAGCAGCCTGACTAGCGGGGGGCCTTACGAGCAGTACTTC. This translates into CASSLTSGGPYEQYF.

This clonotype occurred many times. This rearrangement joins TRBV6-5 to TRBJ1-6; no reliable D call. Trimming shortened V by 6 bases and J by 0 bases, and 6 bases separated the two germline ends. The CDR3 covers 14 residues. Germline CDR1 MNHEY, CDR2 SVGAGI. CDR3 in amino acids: CASRGISYNSPLHF. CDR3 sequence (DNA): TGTGCCAGCAGAGGCATCTCCTATAATTCACCCCTCCACTTT.

CDR3 in amino acids: CASSFGDRQANYGYTF. The CDR3 DNA sequence: TGTGCCAGCAGTTTCGGGGACAGGCAAGCTAACTATGGCTACACCTTC. The chain carries TRBV12-3 or TRBV12-4 and TRBJ1-2; TRBD1 agrees at 8 bases. This CDR3 has 16 residues. The ends lost 3 bases at V and 0 bases at J; junction bases unmatched: 6.

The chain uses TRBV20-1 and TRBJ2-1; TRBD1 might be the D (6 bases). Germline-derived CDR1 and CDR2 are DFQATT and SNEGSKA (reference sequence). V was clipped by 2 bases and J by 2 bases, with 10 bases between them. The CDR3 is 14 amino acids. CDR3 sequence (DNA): TGCAGTGCTAGAAACAGGGTCACCTACAATGAGCAGTTCTTC. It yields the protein CSARNRVTYNEQFF.

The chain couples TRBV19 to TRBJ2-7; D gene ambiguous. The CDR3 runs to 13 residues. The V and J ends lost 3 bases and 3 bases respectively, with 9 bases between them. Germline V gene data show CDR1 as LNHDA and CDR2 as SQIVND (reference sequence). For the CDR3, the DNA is TGTGCCAGTAGTATGGGGTTAGACTACGAGCAGTACTTC. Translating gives CASSMGLDYEQYF.

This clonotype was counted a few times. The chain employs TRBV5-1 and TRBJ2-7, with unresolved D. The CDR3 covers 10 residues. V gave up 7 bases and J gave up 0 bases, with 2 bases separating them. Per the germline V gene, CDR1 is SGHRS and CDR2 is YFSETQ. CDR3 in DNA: TGCGCCAGCCCCTCCTACGAGCAGTACTTC. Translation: CASPSYEQYF. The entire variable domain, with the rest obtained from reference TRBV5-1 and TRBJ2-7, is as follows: KAGVTQTPRYLIKTRGQQVTLSCSPISGHRSVSWYQQTPGQGLQFLFEYFSETQRNKGNFPGRFSGRQFSNSRSEMNVSTLELGDSALYLCASPSYEQYFGPGTRLTVT.

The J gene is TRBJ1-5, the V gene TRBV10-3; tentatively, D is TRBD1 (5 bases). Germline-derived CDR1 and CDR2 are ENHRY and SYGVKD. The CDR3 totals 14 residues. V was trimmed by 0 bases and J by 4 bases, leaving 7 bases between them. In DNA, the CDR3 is TGTGCCATCAGTGAGTCGACAGCGAATCAGCCCCAGCATTTT. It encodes CAISESTANQPQHF.

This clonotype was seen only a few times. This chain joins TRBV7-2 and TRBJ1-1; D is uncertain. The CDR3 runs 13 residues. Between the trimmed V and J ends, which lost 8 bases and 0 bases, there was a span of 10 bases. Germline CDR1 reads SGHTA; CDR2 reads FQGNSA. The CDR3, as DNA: TGTGCCAGCGCCTTCCTCATGAACACTGAAGCTTTCTTT. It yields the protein CASAFLMNTEAFF.

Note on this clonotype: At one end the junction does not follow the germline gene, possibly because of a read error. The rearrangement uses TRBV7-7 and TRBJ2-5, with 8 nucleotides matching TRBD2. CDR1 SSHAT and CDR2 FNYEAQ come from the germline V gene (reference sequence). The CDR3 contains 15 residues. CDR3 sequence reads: CASSLAGSRLETQYF. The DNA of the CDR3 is TGTGCTAGCAGCTTAGCGGGGTCGCGGTTAGAGACCCAGTACTTC.

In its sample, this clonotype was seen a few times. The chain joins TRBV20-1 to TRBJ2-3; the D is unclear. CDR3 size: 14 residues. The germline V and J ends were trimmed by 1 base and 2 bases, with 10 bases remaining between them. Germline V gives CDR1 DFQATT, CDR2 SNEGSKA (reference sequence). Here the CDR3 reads CSARGLDNTDTQYF. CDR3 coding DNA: TGCAGTGCTAGAGGACTTGACAACACAGATACGCAGTATTTT.

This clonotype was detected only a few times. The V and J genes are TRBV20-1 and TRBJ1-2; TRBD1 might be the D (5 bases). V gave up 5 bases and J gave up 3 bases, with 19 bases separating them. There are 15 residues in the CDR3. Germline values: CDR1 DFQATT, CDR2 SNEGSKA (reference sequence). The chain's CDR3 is CSALTPREGDYGYTF. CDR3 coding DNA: TGCAGTGCTCTTACACCCAGGGAGGGCGACTATGGCTACACCTTC.

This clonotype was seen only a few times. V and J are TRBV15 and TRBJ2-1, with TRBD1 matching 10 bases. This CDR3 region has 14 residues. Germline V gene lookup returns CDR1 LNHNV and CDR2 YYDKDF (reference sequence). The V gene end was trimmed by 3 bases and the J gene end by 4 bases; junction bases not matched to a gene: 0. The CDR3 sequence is CATSRDRGYNEQFF. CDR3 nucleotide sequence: TGTGCCACCAGCAGGGACAGGGGGTACAATGAGCAGTTCTTC.

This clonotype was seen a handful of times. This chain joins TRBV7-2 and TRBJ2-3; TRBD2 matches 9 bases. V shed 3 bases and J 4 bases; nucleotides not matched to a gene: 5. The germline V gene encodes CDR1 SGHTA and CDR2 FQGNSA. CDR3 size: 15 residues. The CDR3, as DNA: TGTGCCAGCAGCTTTGGTAGCGGGGGACCAGATACGCAGTATTTT. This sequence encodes CASSFGSGGPDTQYF.

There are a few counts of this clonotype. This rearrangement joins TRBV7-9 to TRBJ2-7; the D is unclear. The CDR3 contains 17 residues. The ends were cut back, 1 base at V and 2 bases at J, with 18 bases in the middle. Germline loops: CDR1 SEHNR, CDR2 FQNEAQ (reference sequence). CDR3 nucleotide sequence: TGTGCCAGCAGCTTAGGGAAACTCCTCAATCCTACCTACGAGCAGTACTTC. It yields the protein CASSLGKLLNPTYEQYF.

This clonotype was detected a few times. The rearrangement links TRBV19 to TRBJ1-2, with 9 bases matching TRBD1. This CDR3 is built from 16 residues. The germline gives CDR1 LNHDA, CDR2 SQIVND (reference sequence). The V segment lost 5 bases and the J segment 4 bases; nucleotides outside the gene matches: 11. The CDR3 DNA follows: TGTGCCAGTAGTGGGCGGAACAGGGGGCAGAGCTATGGCTACACCTTC. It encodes CASSGRNRGQSYGYTF. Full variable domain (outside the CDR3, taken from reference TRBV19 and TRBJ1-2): DGGITQSPKYLFRKEGQNVTLSCEQNLNHDAMYWYRQDPGQGLRLIYYSQIVNDFQKGDIAEGYSVSREKKESFPLTVTSAQKNPTAFYLCASSGRNRGQSYGYTFGSGTRLTVV.

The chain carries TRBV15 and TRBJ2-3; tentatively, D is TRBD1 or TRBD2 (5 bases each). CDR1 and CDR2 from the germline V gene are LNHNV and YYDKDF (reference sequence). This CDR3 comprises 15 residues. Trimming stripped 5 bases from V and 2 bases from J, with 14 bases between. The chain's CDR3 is CATSARDGATDTQYF. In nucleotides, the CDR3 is TGTGCCACCAGCGCCCGGGACGGAGCCACAGATACGCAGTATTTT.

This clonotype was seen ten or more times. The CDR3 loop is CASSQGTPTESSYNEQFF. Here the CDR3 DNA reads TGTGCCAGCAGCCAGGGAACCCCCACTGAGAGCTCCTACAATGAGCAGTTCTTC. The V call is TRBV14, the J call TRBJ2-1, with D unclear. The V gene lost 3 bases and the J gene lost 0 bases, with 18 bases spanning the gap. Germline values: CDR1 SGHDN, CDR2 FVKESK. There are 18 residues in the CDR3.

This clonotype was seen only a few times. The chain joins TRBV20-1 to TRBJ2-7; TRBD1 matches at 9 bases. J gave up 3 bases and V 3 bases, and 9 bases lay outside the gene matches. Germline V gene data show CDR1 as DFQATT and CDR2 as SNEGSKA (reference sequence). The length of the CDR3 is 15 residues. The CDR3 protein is CSARGDRALNYEQYF. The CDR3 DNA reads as TGCAGTGCTAGGGGGGACAGGGCTCTAAACTACGAGCAGTACTTC.

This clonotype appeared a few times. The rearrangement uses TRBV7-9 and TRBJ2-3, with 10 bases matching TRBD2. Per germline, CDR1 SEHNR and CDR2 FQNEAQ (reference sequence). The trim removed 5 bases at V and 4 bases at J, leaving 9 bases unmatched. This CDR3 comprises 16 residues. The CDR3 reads CASSPPGLALADTQYF. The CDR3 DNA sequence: TGTGCCAGCAGCCCACCGGGACTAGCGTTGGCAGATACGCAGTATTTT.

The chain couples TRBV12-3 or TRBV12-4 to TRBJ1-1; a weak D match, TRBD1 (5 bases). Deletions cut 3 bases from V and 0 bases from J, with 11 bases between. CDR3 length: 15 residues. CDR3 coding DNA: TGTGCCAGCAGTTTTGGAGGGGCATTGAACACTGAAGCTTTCTTT. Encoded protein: CASSFGGALNTEAFF.

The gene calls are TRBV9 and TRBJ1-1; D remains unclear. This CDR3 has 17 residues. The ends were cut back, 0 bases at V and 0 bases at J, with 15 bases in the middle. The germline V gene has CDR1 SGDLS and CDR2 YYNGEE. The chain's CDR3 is CASSVDAAGLMNTEAFF. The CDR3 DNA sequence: TGTGCCAGCAGCGTAGATGCGGCAGGTCTCATGAACACTGAAGCTTTCTTT.